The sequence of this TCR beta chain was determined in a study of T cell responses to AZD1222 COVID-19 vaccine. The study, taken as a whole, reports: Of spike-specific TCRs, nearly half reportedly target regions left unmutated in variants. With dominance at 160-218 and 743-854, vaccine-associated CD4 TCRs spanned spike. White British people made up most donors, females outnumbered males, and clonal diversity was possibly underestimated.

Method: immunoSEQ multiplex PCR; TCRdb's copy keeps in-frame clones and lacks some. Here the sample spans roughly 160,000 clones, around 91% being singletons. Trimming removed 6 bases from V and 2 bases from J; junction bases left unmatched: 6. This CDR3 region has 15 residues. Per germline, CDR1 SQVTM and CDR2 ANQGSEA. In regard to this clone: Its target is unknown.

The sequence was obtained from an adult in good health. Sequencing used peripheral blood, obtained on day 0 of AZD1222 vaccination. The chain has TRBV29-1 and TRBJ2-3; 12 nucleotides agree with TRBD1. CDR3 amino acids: CSVTGTGGVTDTQYF. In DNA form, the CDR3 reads TGCAGCGTAACCGGGACAGGGGGCGTCACAGATACGCAGTATTTT.